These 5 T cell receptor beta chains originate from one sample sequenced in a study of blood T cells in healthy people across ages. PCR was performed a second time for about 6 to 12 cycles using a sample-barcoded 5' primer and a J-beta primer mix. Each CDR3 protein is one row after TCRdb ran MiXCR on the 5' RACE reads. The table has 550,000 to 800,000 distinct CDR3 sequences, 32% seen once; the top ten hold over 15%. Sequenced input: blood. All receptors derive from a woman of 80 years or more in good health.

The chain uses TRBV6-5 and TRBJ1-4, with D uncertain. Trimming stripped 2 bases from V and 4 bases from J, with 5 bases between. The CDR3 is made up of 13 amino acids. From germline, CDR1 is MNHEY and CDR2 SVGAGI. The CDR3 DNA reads TGTGCCAGCAGTTACACCTATAATGAAAAACTGTTTTTT. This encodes CASSYTYNEKLFF.

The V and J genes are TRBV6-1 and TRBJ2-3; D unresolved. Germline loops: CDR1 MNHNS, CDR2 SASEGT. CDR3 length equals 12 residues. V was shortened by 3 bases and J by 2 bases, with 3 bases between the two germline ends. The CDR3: CASSELTDTQYF. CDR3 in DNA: TGTGCCAGCAGTGAGCTCACAGATACGCAGTATTTT.

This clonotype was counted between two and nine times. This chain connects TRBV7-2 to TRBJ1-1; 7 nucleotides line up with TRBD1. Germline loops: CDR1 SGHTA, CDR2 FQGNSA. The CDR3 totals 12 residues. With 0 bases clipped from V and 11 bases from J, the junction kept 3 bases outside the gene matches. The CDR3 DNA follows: TGTGCCAGCAGCTTAGCGGGACAGAGGGCTTTCTTT. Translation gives CASSLAGQRAFF. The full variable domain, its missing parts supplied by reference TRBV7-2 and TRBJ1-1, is GAGVSQSPSNKVTEKGKDVELRCDPISGHTALYWYRQSLGQGLEFLIYFQGNSAPDKSGLPSDRFSAERTGGSVSTLTIQRTQQEDSAVYLCASSLAGQRAFFGQGTRLTVV.

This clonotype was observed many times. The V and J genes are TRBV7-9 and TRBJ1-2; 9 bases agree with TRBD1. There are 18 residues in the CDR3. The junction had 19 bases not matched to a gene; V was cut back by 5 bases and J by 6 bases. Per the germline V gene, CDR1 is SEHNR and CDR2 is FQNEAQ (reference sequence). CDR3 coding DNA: TGTGCCAGCAGCACTCCCCGGGACAGGGCAGTCTCTATCCATGGCTACACCTTC. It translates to CASSTPRDRAVSIHGYTF.

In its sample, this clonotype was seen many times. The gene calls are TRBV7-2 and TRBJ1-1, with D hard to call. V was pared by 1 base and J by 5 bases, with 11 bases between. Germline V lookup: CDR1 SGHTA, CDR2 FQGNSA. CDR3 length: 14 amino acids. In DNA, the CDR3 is TGTGCCAGCAGCTTAGGTGGCAGGTTGACTGAAGCTTTCTTT. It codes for CASSLGGRLTEAFF.